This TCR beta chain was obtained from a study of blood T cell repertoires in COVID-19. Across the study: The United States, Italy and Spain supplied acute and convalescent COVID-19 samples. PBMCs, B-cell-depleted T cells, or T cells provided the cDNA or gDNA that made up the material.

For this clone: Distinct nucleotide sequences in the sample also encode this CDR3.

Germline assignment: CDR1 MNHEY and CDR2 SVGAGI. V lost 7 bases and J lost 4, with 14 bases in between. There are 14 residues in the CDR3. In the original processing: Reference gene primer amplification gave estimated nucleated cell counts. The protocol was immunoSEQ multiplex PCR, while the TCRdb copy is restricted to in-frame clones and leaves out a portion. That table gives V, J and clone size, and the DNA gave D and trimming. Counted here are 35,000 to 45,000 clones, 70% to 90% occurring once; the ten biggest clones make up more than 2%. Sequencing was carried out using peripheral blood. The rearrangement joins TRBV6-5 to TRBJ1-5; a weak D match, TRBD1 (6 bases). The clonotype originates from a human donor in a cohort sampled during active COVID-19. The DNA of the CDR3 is TGTGCCAGCAACACAGGGCTGAGTAATCAGCCCCAGCATTTT. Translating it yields CASNTGLSNQPQHF.